This T cell receptor beta chain came from a study of cytomegalovirus exposure and HLA in healthy donors. There are 14 residues in the CDR3. CDR1 is SGDLS, CDR2 YYNGEE, per germline. V was cut by 2 bases and J by 0 bases, with 8 bases left in between. Broader study findings: It was reported that TCR beta sequences correctly inferred the HLA-A and HLA-B alleles for most subjects. For TCR beta chains, V- and J-gene trimming was later linked to a missense DCLRE1C variant. Most likely, a cluster of highly shared sequence variants arose as a sequencing artifact.

The PCR made use of 60 Vbeta and 13 Jbeta primers. The assay was immunoSEQ multiplex PCR, and TCRdb's table has in-frame clones only and misses some. Here the sample spans about 140,000 clones, 65% to 80% being singletons. A remark on this clone: The antigen remains undetermined.

The rearrangement links TRBV9 to TRBJ1-1; the D is unclear. The sequence derives from a middle-aged man in good health and CMV-seropositive. What was sequenced was PBMCs. The CDR3 nucleotides are TGTGCCAGCAGCGTCCTCACAGTGAACACTGAAGCTTTCTTT. This translates into CASSVLTVNTEAFF.